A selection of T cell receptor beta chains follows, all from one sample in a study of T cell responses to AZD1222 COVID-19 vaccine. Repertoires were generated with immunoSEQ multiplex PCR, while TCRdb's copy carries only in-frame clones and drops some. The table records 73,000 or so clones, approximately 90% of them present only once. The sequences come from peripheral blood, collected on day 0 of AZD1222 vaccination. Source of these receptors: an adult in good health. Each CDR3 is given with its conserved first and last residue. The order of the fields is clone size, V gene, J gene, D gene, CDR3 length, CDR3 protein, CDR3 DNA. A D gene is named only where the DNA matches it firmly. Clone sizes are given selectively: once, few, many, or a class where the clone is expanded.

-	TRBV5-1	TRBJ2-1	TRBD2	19	CASSQGLRALAENRNEQFF	TGCGCCAGCAGCCAGGGCCTACGGGCTCTAGCGGAAAACCGGAATGAGCAGTTCTTC
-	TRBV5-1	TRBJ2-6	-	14	CASSLDPGANVLTF	TGCGCCAGCAGCTTGGATCCTGGGGCCAACGTCCTGACTTTC
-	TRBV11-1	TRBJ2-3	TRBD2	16	CASSSTSGASTDTQYF	TGTGCCAGCAGCTCAACTAGCGGCGCTAGCACAGATACGCAGTATTTT
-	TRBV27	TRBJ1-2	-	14	CASSPQWGGDGYTF	TGTGCCAGCAGTCCTCAGTGGGGAGGGGATGGCTACACCTTC
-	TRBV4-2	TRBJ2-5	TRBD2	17	CASSQSQTSGGQETQYF	TGTGCCAGCAGCCAATCTCAAACTAGCGGGGGGCAAGAGACCCAGTACTTC
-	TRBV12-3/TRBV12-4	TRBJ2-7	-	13	CASSFGSRSSEYF	TGTGCCAGCAGTTTTGGTTCAAGGAGCAGCGAGTACTTC
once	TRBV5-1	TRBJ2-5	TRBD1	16	CASSLSGQGVQETQYF	TGCGCCAGCAGCTTGAGCGGACAGGGGGTCCAAGAGACCCAGTACTTC
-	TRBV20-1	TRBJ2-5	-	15	CSASYSRTSRETQYF	TGCAGTGCTAGTTATTCTAGGACTTCACGAGAGACCCAGTACTTC
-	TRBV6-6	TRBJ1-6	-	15	CASSRQVDYNSPLHF	TGTGCCAGCAGTAGACAGGTGGACTATAATTCACCCCTCCACTTT
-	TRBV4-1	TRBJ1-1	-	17	CASSPGRIGGLNTEAFF	TGCGCCAGCAGCCCAGGGAGGATAGGAGGCCTAAACACTGAAGCTTTCTTT
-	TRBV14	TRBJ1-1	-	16	CASSQDKGVLNTEAFF	TGTGCCAGCAGCCAAGATAAGGGAGTATTGAACACTGAAGCTTTCTTT
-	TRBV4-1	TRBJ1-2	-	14	CASSQRGDVYGYTF	TGCGCCAGCAGCCAACGAGGAGACGTCTATGGCTACACCTTC
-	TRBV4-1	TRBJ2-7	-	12	CASSQTGYEQYF	TGCGCCAGCAGCCAGACAGGTTACGAGCAGTACTTC
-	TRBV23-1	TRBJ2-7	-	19	CASSHPAGMPGRPSYEQYF	TGCGCCAGCAGTCATCCCGCCGGCATGCCGGGACGGCCTTCCTACGAGCAGTACTTC
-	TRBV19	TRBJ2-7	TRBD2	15	CASRGAGGTTYEQYF	TGTGCCAGTAGGGGAGCGGGAGGGACAACCTACGAGCAGTACTTC
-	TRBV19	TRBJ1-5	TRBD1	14	CASSRDRDNQPQHF	TGTGCCAGTAGTCGGGACAGGGACAATCAGCCCCAGCATTTT
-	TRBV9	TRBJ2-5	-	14	CASSGLGYQETQYF	TGTGCCAGCTCGGGGCTCGGATATCAAGAGACCCAGTACTTC
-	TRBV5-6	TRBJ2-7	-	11	CASSLTGEQYF	TGTGCCAGCAGCTTGACGGGGGAGCAGTACTTC
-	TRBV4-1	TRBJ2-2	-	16	CASSQEGLLVAGELFF	TGCGCCAGCAGCCAAGAGGGCTTACTGGTTGCGGGGGAGCTGTTTTTT
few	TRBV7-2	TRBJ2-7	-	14	CASSPGLRSYEQYF	TGTGCCAGCAGTCCGGGACTCAGATCCTACGAGCAGTACTTC
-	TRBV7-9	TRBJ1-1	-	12	CASSYFRGEAFF	TGTGCCAGCAGCTACTTCCGGGGTGAAGCTTTCTTT
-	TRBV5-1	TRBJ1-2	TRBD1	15	CASSTGTGLVGGYTF	TGCGCCAGCAGCACCGGGACAGGGCTTGTTGGTGGCTACACCTTC
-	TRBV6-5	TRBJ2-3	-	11	CASRGLDTQYF	TGTGCCAGCCGGGGACTAGATACGCAGTATTTT
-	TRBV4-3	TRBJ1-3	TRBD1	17	CASSRDRVGPSGNTIYF	TGCGCCAGCAGCCGGGACAGGGTTGGACCATCTGGAAACACCATATATTTT